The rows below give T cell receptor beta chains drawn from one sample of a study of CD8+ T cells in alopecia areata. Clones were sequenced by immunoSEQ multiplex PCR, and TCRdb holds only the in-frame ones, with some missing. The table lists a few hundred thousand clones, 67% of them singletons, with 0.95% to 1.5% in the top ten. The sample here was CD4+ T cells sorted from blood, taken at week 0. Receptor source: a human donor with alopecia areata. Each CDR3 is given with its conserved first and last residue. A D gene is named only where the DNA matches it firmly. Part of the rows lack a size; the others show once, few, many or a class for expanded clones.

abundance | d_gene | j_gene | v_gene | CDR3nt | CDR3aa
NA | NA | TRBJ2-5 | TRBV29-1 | TGCAGCGCCGTCCCCCGGGAGACCCAGTACTTC | CSAVPRETQYF
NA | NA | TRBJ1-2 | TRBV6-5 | TGTGCCAGCAGTTACCCCGACGCGCTTGTCCTGATTTTC | CASSYPDALVLIF
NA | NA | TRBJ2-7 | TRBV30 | TGTGCCTGGAGGAGGTCTTACGAGCAGTACTTC | CAWRRSYEQYF
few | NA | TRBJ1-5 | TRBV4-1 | TGCGCCAGCAGCCAAGGATATAGCAATCAGCCCCAGCATTTT | CASSQGYSNQPQHF
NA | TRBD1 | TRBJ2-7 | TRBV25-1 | TGTGCCAGCACCCTGACAGGGATCGAGCAGTACTTC | CASTLTGIEQYF
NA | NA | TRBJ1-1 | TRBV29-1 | TGCAGCGTCCCCAGTCTCGGCGACACTGAAGCTTTCTTT | CSVPSLGDTEAFF
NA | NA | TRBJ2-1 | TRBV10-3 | TGTGCCATCACTCCGAGTAGCCAAGTATACAATGAGCAGTTCTTC | CAITPSSQVYNEQFF
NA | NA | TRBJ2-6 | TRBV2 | TGTGCCAGCAGTGCAGAGTCTGGGGCCAACGTCCTGACTTTC | CASSAESGANVLTF
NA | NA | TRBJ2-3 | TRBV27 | TGTGCCAGCAGGATACAGGGAGCAGATACGCAGTATTTT | CASRIQGADTQYF
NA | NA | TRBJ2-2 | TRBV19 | TGTGCCAGTAGGACTACAGGGCGCACCGGGGAGCTGTTTTTT | CASRTTGRTGELFF
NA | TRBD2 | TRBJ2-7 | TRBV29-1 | TGCAGCGGAGGACTAGCGGGGGCCCGACCCTACGAGCAGTACTTC | CSGGLAGARPYEQYF
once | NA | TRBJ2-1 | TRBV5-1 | TGCGCCAGCGCCCGGTCTCATGAGCAGTTCTTC | CASARSHEQFF
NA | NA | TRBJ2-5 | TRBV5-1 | TGCGCCAGCAGCTTGCAGATCCGAGAGACCCAGTACTTC | CASSLQIRETQYF
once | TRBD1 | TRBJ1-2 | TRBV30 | TGTGCCTGGAGTGTACGGACAGGGAGTGGCTACACCTTC | CAWSVRTGSGYTF
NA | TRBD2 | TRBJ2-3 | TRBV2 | TGTGCCAGCAGTGATGGGTTAGCGGGGGCTGCAGATACGCAGTATTTT | CASSDGLAGAADTQYF
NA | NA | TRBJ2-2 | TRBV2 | TGTGCCAGCAGTGAAAGTCAGGGTGGCGACACCGGGGAGCTGTTTTTT | CASSESQGGDTGELFF
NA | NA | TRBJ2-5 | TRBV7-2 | TGTGCCAGCAGCCCGGCCGGGCCTTTGGAGACCCAGTACTTC | CASSPAGPLETQYF
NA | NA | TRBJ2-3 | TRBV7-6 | TGTGCCAGCAGCTACATCGGAGATACGCAGTATTTT | CASSYIGDTQYF
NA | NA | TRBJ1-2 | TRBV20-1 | TGCAGTGCTAGAACCAGGGACCTCTACACCTTC | CSARTRDLYTF
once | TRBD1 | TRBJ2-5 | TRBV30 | TGTGCCTGGACTTTTAGAGGGACAGGGACCCAAGAGACCCAGTACTTC | CAWTFRGTGTQETQYF
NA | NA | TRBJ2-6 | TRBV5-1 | TGCGCCAGCAGCCCCTATACAGGGTCTGGGGCCAACGTCCTGACTTTC | CASSPYTGSGANVLTF
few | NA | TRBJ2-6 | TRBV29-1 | TGCAGCGTTGAACAGGGATCTGGGGCCAACGTCCTGACTTTC | CSVEQGSGANVLTF
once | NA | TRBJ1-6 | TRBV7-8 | TGTGCCAGCAGCTTACGGGGGGATTCACCCCTCCACTTT | CASSLRGDSPLHF
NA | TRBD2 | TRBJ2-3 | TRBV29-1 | TGCAGCGTTGAGCTAGCGGGGGGATCGGATACGCAGTATTTT | CSVELAGGSDTQYF
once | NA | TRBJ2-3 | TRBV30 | TGTGCCTGGAACACTCGCAGCACAGATACGCAGTATTTT | CAWNTRSTDTQYF